A single sample is the source of the 2 T cell receptor beta chains below, sequenced in a study of cytomegalovirus exposure and HLA in healthy donors. This PCR relied on a set of 60 Vbeta primers and 13 Jbeta primers. This table comes from immunoSEQ multiplex PCR, and its TCRdb copy is limited to in-frame clones, with some not included. Here the sample table reports 200,000 or so clones. The sample taken for sequencing was PBMCs. These receptors all stem from a girl aged 2-15 years in good health and CMV-seropositive.

This chain joins TRBV19 and TRBJ2-1; 8 bases match TRBD2. Looked up from germline, CDR1 is LNHDA and CDR2 is SQIVND (reference sequence). The CDR3 totals 16 residues. Losses at the gene ends were 2 bases for V and 8 bases for J; bases not matched to a gene: 11. The chain's CDR3 is CASSIFGAGESHEQFF. The CDR3 region has the DNA TGTGCCAGTAGTATATTCGGAGCGGGAGAGAGCCATGAGCAGTTCTTC.

This rearrangement joins TRBV5-1 to TRBJ2-5, with 9 bases identical to TRBD2. The J call may be faulty, since TRBJ2-7 better matches the DNA end. The V gene's germline CDR1 is SGHRS and CDR2 YFSETQ. The CDR3 is 16 amino acids. This chain's CDR3 is CASSPLTSGLSYEQYF. The CDR3 DNA sequence: TGCGCCAGCAGCCCCCTCACTAGCGGGCTCTCCTACGAGCAGTACTTC.